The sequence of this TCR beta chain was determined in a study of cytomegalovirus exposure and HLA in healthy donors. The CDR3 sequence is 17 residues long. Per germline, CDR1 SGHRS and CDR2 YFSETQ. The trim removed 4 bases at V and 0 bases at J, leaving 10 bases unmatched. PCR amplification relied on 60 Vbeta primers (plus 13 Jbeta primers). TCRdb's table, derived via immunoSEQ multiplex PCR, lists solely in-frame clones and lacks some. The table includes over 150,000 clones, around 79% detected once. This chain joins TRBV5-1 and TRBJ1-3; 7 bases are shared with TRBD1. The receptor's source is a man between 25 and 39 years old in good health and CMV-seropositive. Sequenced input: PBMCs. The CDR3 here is CASSARQGPLSGNTIYF. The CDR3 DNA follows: TGCGCCAGCAGCGCACGACAGGGCCCCCTCTCTGGAAACACCATATATTTT. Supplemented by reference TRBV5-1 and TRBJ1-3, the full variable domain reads KAGVTQTPRYLIKTRGQQVTLSCSPISGHRSVSWYQQTPGQGLQFLFEYFSETQRNKGNFPGRFSGRQFSNSRSEMNVSTLELGDSALYLCASSARQGPLSGNTIYFGEGSWLTVV.